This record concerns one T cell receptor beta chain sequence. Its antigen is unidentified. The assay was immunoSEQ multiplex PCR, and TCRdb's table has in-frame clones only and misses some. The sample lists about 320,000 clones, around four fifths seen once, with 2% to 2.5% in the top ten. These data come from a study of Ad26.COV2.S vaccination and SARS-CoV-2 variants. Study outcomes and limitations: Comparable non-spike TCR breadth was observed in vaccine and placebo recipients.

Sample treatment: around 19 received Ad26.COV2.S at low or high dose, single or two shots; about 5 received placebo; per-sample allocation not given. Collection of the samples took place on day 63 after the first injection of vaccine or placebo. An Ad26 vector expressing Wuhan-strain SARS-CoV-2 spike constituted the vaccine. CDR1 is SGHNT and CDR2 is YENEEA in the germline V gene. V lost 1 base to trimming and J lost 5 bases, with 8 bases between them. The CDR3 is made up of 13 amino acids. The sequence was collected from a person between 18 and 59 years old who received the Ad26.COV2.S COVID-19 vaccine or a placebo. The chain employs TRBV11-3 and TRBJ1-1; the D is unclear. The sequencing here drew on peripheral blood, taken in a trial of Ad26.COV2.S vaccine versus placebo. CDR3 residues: CASSLVGGTEAFF. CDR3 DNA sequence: TGTGCCAGCAGCTTAGTAGGAGGGACTGAAGCTTTCTTT.